Below are 4 T cell receptor beta chains sequenced from a single sample in a study of read filtering for tumor transcriptome and immune sequencing. This library used roughly 370 ng RNA and molecular barcoded adaptors spanning alpha/delta and beta/gamma chains. TCRdb ran MiXCR on the reads and lists one entry per CDR3 protein. The profile shows 45,000 to 55,000 distinct CDR3 sequences, about an eighth of them singletons. The specimen was a population of CD138-negative cells sorted from bone marrow. The origin of the receptors is a donor aged 40 or over with multiple myeloma.

This clonotype was seen at least ten times. V usage is TRBV20-1 and J usage is TRBJ1-3, with TRBD1 matching 8 bases. The V gene end was trimmed by 6 bases and the J gene end by 0 bases; junction bases not matched to a gene: 4. CDR3 length: 14 amino acids. Per germline, CDR1 DFQATT and CDR2 SNEGSKA (reference sequence). CDR3 DNA: TGCAGTGCCAGGGGACAGGTCTCTGGAAACACCATATATTTT. Protein product: CSARGQVSGNTIYF.

The table lists this clonotype with many counts. V is TRBV27 and J is TRBJ2-7; 9 bases line up with TRBD2. CDR1 and CDR2 (germline): MNHEY, SMNVEV (reference sequence). CDR3 length: 16 amino acids. Trimming removed 1 base from V and 3 bases from J; junction bases left unmatched: 7. The CDR3 sequence is CASSLYPAGGIYEQYF. The CDR3 nucleotides read TGTGCCAGCAGTTTATATCCCGCGGGAGGGATCTACGAGCAGTACTTC.

This clonotype was seen ten or more times. The chain has TRBV4-1 and TRBJ1-5, with TRBD1 matching over 7 bases. This CDR3 spans 16 amino acids. Germline-derived CDR1 and CDR2 are MGHRA and YSYEKL. V lost 4 bases and J lost 3; bases outside the gene matches: 9. CDR3 sequence reads: CASSLTPGQNNQPQHF. CDR3 nucleotides: TGCGCCAGCAGCCTCACACCGGGACAGAACAATCAGCCCCAGCATTTT.

This clonotype showed up just a few times. It may be a read error: a sequence one base away is much more abundant. J is TRBJ2-4 and V is TRBV6-2 or TRBV6-3; 10 nucleotides agree with TRBD1. This CDR3 comprises 13 residues. In germline, CDR1 is MNHEY, CDR2 SVGEGT. Written as DNA, the CDR3 is TGTGCCAGTTCCGGGACAGGGGCAAACATTCAGCACTTC. Translating gives CASSGTGANIQHF.